This is a list of T cell receptor beta chains from one sample in a study of cytomegalovirus exposure and HLA in healthy donors. The assay was immunoSEQ multiplex PCR, and TCRdb's table has in-frame clones only and misses some. The table records approximately 97,000 clones, approximately 93% of them present only once. The sample taken for sequencing was PBMCs. These receptors all come from a woman aged 25-40 years in good health and CMV-seropositive. Each CDR3 is given with its conserved first and last residue. The order of the fields is J gene, clone size, D gene, V gene, CDR3 DNA, CDR3 protein. D genes are given only for firm matches. Clone size is not always given. Where it is, it says once, few, many or a class for expanded clones.

TRBJ2-1,-,TRBD2,TRBV7-7,TGTGCCAGCAGCGAGGACACTAGCGGGAGGCACAATGAGCAGTTCTTC,CASSEDTSGRHNEQFF
TRBJ2-4,-,-,TRBV5-6,TGTGCCAGCAGCCCTAAAACAGGGAGAGGATCGGAAAACATTCAGTACTTC,CASSPKTGRGSENIQYF
TRBJ2-3,-,-,TRBV4-3,TGCGCCAGCAGCCAAGATTTGGCTTTGAGCACAGATACGCAGTATTTT,CASSQDLALSTDTQYF
TRBJ2-1,-,TRBD2,TRBV27,TGTGCCAGCAGTTTTGGACTAGCGGGAGGGAATGAGCAGTTCTTC,CASSFGLAGGNEQFF
TRBJ1-4,-,-,TRBV9,TGTGCACCCCTGGGGGGGGAAGGTGAAAAACTGTTTTTT,CAPLGGEGEKLFF
TRBJ1-4,-,TRBD1,TRBV7-9,TGTGCCAGCAGCTTAAAAGGGGGCGCGAATGAAAAACTGTTTTTT,CASSLKGGANEKLFF
TRBJ2-2,-,-,TRBV11-2,TGTGTGGGCTCGGGCGCGAAGGGAGTCGGGGAGCTGTTTTTT,CVGSGAKGVGELFF
TRBJ2-1,-,-,TRBV14,TGTGCCAGCAGCCAAGATCGGTCGTGGGCCGACAACTACAATGAGCAGTTCTTC,CASSQDRSWADNYNEQFF
TRBJ2-3,-,-,TRBV29-1,TGCATCCTTTTCGGCACAGATACGCAGTATTTT,CILFGTDTQYF
TRBJ2-1,once,-,TRBV13,TGTGCCAGCAGCCCCTACCCGGGACTGACGAACTCCTACAATGAGCAGTTCTTC,CASSPYPGLTNSYNEQFF
TRBJ2-7,-,TRBD2,TRBV11-2,TGTGCCAGCAGCCCGGGACTAACCTCTTGGGGTTTCTACGAGCAGTACTTC,CASSPGLTSWGFYEQYF
TRBJ2-1,-,TRBD2,TRBV19,TGTGCCAGTTCGAGACTAGCGGGAGGGCCCGGCGATGAGCAGTTCTTC,CASSRLAGGPGDEQFF
TRBJ1-4,-,-,TRBV5-5,TGTGCCAGCAGCTCACTGGACAGCACTAATGAAAAACTGTTTTTT,CASSSLDSTNEKLFF
TRBJ1-3,-,TRBD1,TRBV9,TGTGCCAGCAGCGTAGGGACAGGCTCTGGAAACACCATATATTTT,CASSVGTGSGNTIYF
TRBJ2-1,-,TRBD2,TRBV5-4,TGTGCCAGCAGCCATAGCGGGAGAATATACAATGAGCAGTTCTTC,CASSHSGRIYNEQFF
TRBJ1-2,-,TRBD1,TRBV19,TGTGCCAGTAGTCCCTCCGACAGGGGCGGCTATGGCTACACCTTC,CASSPSDRGGYGYTF
TRBJ1-1,-,-,TRBV4-2,TGTGCCAGCAGCCAAGGGGGCAGGGGTAGTTTGGACACTGAAGCTTTCTTT,CASSQGGRGSLDTEAFF
TRBJ2-7,few,TRBD2,TRBV7-9,TGTGCCAGCAGCTTGGGGACTAGCGGGACCTACGAGCAGTACTTC,CASSLGTSGTYEQYF
TRBJ1-2,-,TRBD1,TRBV6-1,TGTGCCAGCACAGTGGACAGGGGGTCCTATGGCTACACCTTC,CASTVDRGSYGYTF
TRBJ2-7,-,-,TRBV7-9,TGTGCCAGCAGCTTAGCACAAGTTTACGAGCAGTACTTC,CASSLAQVYEQYF
TRBJ1-5,-,TRBD1,TRBV6-6,TGTGCCAGCGGACAGGGGCTTCGGGCCCAGCATTTT,CASGQGLRAQHF
TRBJ1-5,-,TRBD1,TRBV29-1,TGCAGCGTGGCAGGGGGTTTTGATCAGCCCCAGCATTTT,CSVAGGFDQPQHF
TRBJ1-1,-,-,TRBV11-2,TGTGCCAGCAGCTTAGATTCGGGTCGGGTTACTGAAGCTTTCTTT,CASSLDSGRVTEAFF
TRBJ1-3,-,-,TRBV5-1,TGCGCCAGCAGCTTGGCCGGTAGCTCTGGAAACACCATATATTTT,CASSLAGSSGNTIYF
TRBJ2-7,once,TRBD2,TRBV2,TGTGCCAGCATCGGACTAGCGGGAGTCCCGCACTACGAGCAGTACTTC,CASIGLAGVPHYEQYF
TRBJ2-2,-,TRBD1,TRBV6-5,TGTGCCAGCAGTTCAGGGGGAAGCGGGGAGCTGTTTTTT,CASSSGGSGELFF
TRBJ2-5,-,TRBD2,TRBV7-9,TGTGCCAGCAGTTACATAGCGGGAGCGGGGGAGACCCAGTACTTC,CASSYIAGAGETQYF
TRBJ2-3,once,TRBD1,TRBV7-2,TGTGCCAGCAGCGCCTACAGGGGGCTTAGCACAGATACGCAGTATTTT,CASSAYRGLSTDTQYF
TRBJ2-1,-,-,TRBV7-8,TGTGCCAGCAGCTTAGACAGGGGGGGTGAGCAGTTCTTC,CASSLDRGGEQFF
TRBJ2-5,once,TRBD2,TRBV5-5,TGTGCCAGCAGAGTAGCGGGAGGGGGGCTAGAGACCCAGTACTTC,CASRVAGGGLETQYF
TRBJ2-7,-,TRBD2,TRBV4-3,TGCGCCAGCAGCCAAGGTTGGGAGGGCGCCTACAAGCAGTACTTC,CASSQGWEGAYKQYF